Listed below are T cell receptor beta chains from one sample, sequenced in a study of T cell responses to AZD1222 COVID-19 vaccine. The method was immunoSEQ multiplex PCR; TCRdb's version includes in-frame clones alone and lacks a portion of them. The data show about 99,000 clones, 89% seen once. Sequenced here: peripheral blood, sampled on day 0 of AZD1222 vaccination. All receptors come from an adult in good health. Both conserved end residues are part of each CDR3. Each record gives: D gene, V gene, J gene, CDR3 DNA, CDR3 protein. The D gene is left open where the match is weak.

>TRBD1|TRBV19|TRBJ1-1
TGTGCCAGTAGTCTACAGGGGGATCAGATCGGCACTGAAGCTTTCTTT
CASSLQGDQIGTEAFF
>NA|TRBV5-1|TRBJ1-4
TGCGCCAGCAGCTCCGGCAATGAAAAACTGTTTTTT
CASSSGNEKLFF
>NA|TRBV7-9|TRBJ2-7
TGTGCCAGCAGCTTCGAGGGTCGGCCCTACGAGCAGTACTTC
CASSFEGRPYEQYF
>TRBD2|TRBV15|TRBJ2-3
TGTGCCACCAGCAGCGGGAGGGGTCCCTACACAGATACGCAGTATTTT
CATSSGRGPYTDTQYF
>NA|TRBV2|TRBJ1-2
TGTGCCAGCAGTGGTCCGCGGGTCCAGGGAGGCGGCTACACCTTC
CASSGPRVQGGGYTF
>NA|TRBV6-1|TRBJ1-6
TGTGCCAGCAGTGAAGCGGGGTTGGATAATTCACCCCTCCACTTT
CASSEAGLDNSPLHF
>NA|TRBV6-5|TRBJ2-7
TGTGCCAGCGCCCGGGTCCGTGGGCACGAGCAGTACTTC
CASARVRGHEQYF
>TRBD1|TRBV19|TRBJ2-7
TGTGCCAGTAGTAAGGACTCAGGGGGTCTCTCTTCCGAGCAGTACTTC
CASSKDSGGLSSEQYF
>NA|TRBV18|TRBJ1-1
TGTGCCAGCTCACCACCTAACTTGATGAACACTGAAGCTTTCTTT
CASSPPNLMNTEAFF
>NA|TRBV11-2|TRBJ2-5
TGTGCCAGCAGCGGCCCCCGATTAGCCAGGGGCGAAGAGACCCAGTACTTC
CASSGPRLARGEETQYF
>NA|TRBV5-1|TRBJ2-3
TGCGCCAGCAGCTTGGGTGGGGGGGCCCTCACAGATACGCAGTATTTT
CASSLGGGALTDTQYF
>NA|TRBV20-1|TRBJ1-6
TGCAGTGCTAGTTGGATTGGCAGCTCCTATAATTCACCCCTCCACTTT
CSASWIGSSYNSPLHF
>TRBD1|TRBV9|TRBJ2-7
TGTGCCAGCAGCGTAGACGGTCAGGGGGCCTACGAGCAGTACTTC
CASSVDGQGAYEQYF
>TRBD1|TRBV11-2|TRBJ2-2
TGTGCCAGCAGCTGGGCGATACAAGGGACAGAATTTGTCGGGGAGCTGTTTTTT
CASSWAIQGTEFVGELFF